This T cell receptor (beta chain) was sequenced during a study of a mutant IDH1 vaccine in newly diagnosed glioma. The CDR3 runs to 15 residues. CDR1 and CDR2 (germline): SGHRS, YFSETQ. The V and J ends lost 0 bases and 4 bases respectively, with 11 bases between them. The table came from immunoSEQ multiplex PCR; TCRdb's copy has only in-frame clones and leaves some out. The table shows about 92,000 clones, with about four fifths occurring only once. Time point denoted: baseline, week 1 (first vaccination visit). Described treatment: pre-vaccination baseline after standard-of-care therapy. Every donor had a new WHO grade 3 or 4 astrocytoma that was IDH1-mutant, with loss of nuclear ATRX.

The input for sequencing was PBMCs, taken from a glioma patient treated with radiotherapy, temozolomide or both. The TCR was taken from a man aged 35-49 years with glioma. This sequence joins TRBV5-1 and TRBJ2-1; D may match TRBD1 or TRBD2 (5 bases each). The CDR3 nucleotides read TGCGCCAGCAGCTTGGTAGGGACCTCATACAATGAGCAGTTCTTC. The encoded protein is CASSLVGTSYNEQFF.